The rows below give T cell receptor beta chains drawn from one sample of a study of blood T cells in healthy people across ages. TCRdb called the 5' RACE reads again in MiXCR, with one record for every CDR3 protein. The table has 600,000 or so distinct CDR3 sequences, around 21% seen once. The sample taken for sequencing was blood. The receptors come from a man in his 70s in good health. Each CDR3 is given with its conserved first and last residue. A D gene is named only where the DNA matches it firmly. Expanded clones are given a class, and other clones once, few, many or no size at all.

TRBV6-5	NA	TRBJ1-4	once	TGTGCCAGCAGTAGGGGGGCCCAAGGAGAAAAACTGTTTTTT	CASSRGAQGEKLFF
TRBV3-1	TRBD1	TRBJ1-3	NA	TGTGCCAGCAGCCTCTGGGACAGGGAGAGCAACACCATATATTTT	CASSLWDRESNTIYF
TRBV29-1	NA	TRBJ2-5	many	TGCAGCGTTTTCGACCATCAAGAGACCCAGTACTTC	CSVFDHQETQYF
TRBV19	NA	TRBJ1-1	NA	TGTGCCAGTAGTATATCAGGACAGATGAACACTGAAGCTTTCTTT	CASSISGQMNTEAFF
TRBV3-1	NA	TRBJ1-4	NA	TGTGCCAGCAGCCTCCCCAGGGTCGGTGAAAAACTGTTTTTT	CASSLPRVGEKLFF
TRBV19	NA	TRBJ2-3	NA	TGTGCCAGTAGTATATACCGGCGGGAAGATACGCAGTATTTT	CASSIYRREDTQYF
TRBV3-1	TRBD2	TRBJ2-1	NA	TGTGCCAGCAGCCAAGAAGCGGAGACTAGCGGTTATAATGAGCAGTTCTTC	CASSQEAETSGYNEQFF
TRBV20-1	NA	TRBJ1-1	many	TGCAGTCCCTCCGTGGGGGATTGGACTGAAGCTTTCTTT	CSPSVGDWTEAFF
TRBV20-1	TRBD1	TRBJ2-5	NA	TGCAGTGCTAGCCCAGGGGGCGTTCGGGAGACCCAGTACTTC	CSASPGGVRETQYF
TRBV6-1	NA	TRBJ2-6	few	TGTGCCAGCAGTGAAGGGTCTGGGGCCAACGTCCTGACTTTC	CASSEGSGANVLTF
TRBV12-3/TRBV12-4	TRBD1	TRBJ1-5	many	TGTGCCAGCAGTTTTACAGGGGTTAGCAATCAGCCCCAGCATTTT	CASSFTGVSNQPQHF
TRBV24-1	TRBD2	TRBJ2-2	NA	TGTGCCACCAGTGACGGACTAGTGGGACTCACCGGGGAGCTGTTTTTT	CATSDGLVGLTGELFF
TRBV6-1	NA	TRBJ2-7	NA	TGTGCCAGCAGAGGTTTAGTTTCAGAGGGCGCCAGCTCCTACGAGCAGTACTTC	CASRGLVSEGASSYEQYF
TRBV7-9	TRBD2	TRBJ2-1	few	TGTGCCAGCGCCGAGCGGGAGTTAGGTAATGAGCAGTTCTTC	CASAERELGNEQFF
TRBV25-1	TRBD2	TRBJ2-4	few	TGTGCCAGCAGTGAGACTAGCCCCACCAAAAACATTCAGTACTTC	CASSETSPTKNIQYF
TRBV12-3/TRBV12-4	NA	TRBJ2-3	few	TGTGCCAGTATCAGGACAGAGGGGATTGGCACAGATACGCAGTATTTT	CASIRTEGIGTDTQYF
TRBV7-8	TRBD1	TRBJ2-5	NA	TGTGCCAGCAGCGCCACAGGGGCCAGGCAAGAGACCCAGTACTTC	CASSATGARQETQYF
TRBV5-1	NA	TRBJ2-7	few	TGCGCCAGCAGACAGCCAGGGTTCTACGAGCAGTACTTC	CASRQPGFYEQYF
TRBV6-2/TRBV6-3	NA	TRBJ2-3	few	TGTGCCAGCCGGACCACTAGCACAGATACGCAGTATTTT	CASRTTSTDTQYF
TRBV4-2	TRBD2	TRBJ2-2	few	TGTGCCAGCAGCCAAGGGAGTAGCGGGGACACCGGGGAGCTGTTTTTT	CASSQGSSGDTGELFF